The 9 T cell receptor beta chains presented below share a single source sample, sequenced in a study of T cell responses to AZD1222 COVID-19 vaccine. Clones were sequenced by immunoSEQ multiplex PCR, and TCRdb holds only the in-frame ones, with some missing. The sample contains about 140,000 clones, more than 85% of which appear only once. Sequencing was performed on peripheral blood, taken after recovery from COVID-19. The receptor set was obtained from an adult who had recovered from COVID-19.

The CDR3 sequence: CASSTTGGSNSPLHF. The CDR3 DNA reads as TGTGCCAGCAGTACAACAGGGGGCTCAAATTCACCCCTCCACTTT. The rearrangement joins TRBV2 to TRBJ1-6; TRBD1 matches at 9 bases. The germline CDR1 and CDR2 sequences are SNHLY and FYNNEI. V shed 5 bases and J 7 bases; nucleotides not matched to a gene: 6. This CDR3 has 15 amino acids. Drawing the rest from reference TRBV2 and TRBJ1-6, the complete variable domain is EPEVTQTPSHQVTQMGQEVILRCVPISNHLYFYWYRQILGQKVEFLVSFYNNEISEKSEIFDDQFSVERPDGSNFTLKIRSTKLEDSAMYFCASSTTGGSNSPLHFGNGTRLTVT.

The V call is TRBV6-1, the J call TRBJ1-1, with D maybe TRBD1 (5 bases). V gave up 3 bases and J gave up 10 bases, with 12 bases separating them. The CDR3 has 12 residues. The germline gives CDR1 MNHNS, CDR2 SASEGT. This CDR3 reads CASSDKGRGAFF. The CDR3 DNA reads TGTGCCAGCAGTGACAAGGGGAGGGGAGCTTTCTTT.

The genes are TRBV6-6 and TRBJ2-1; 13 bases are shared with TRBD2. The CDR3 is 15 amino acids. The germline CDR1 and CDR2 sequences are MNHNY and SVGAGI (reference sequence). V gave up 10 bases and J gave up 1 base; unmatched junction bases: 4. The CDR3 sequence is CATRTSGSSYNEQFF. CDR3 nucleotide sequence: TGTGCCACCAGGACTAGCGGGAGTTCCTACAATGAGCAGTTCTTC.

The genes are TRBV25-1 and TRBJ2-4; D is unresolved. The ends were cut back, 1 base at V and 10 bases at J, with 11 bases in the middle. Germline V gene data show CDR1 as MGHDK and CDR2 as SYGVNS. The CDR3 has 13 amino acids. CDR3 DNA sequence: TGTGCCAGCAGTGAATTACAGAACCATATTCAGTACTTC. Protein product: CASSELQNHIQYF.

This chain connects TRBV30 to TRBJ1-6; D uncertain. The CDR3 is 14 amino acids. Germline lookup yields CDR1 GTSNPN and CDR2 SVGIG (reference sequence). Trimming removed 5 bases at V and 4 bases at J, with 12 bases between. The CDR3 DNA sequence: TGTGCCTGGCGGCCGGACGGATATAATTCACCCCTCCACTTT. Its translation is CAWRPDGYNSPLHF. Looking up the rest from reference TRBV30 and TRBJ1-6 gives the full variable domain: SQTIHQWPATLVQPVGSPLSLECTVEGTSNPNLYWYRQAAGRGLQLLFYSVGIGQISSEVPQNLSASRPQDRQFILSSKKLLLSDSGFYLCAWRPDGYNSPLHFGNGTRLTVT.

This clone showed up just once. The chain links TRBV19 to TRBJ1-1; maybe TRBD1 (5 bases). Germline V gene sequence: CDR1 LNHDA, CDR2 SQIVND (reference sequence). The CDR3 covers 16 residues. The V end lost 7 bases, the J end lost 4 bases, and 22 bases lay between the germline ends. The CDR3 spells CASTLLGQGGATEAFF. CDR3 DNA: TGTGCCAGTACCCTCCTCGGGCAGGGCGGGGCCACTGAAGCTTTCTTT.

Here the CDR3 reads CASRSGQREAFF. CDR3 sequence (DNA): TGTGCCAGCAGGTCGGGACAGCGAGAAGCTTTCTTT. The J gene is TRBJ1-1, the V gene TRBV28, with 7 positions matching TRBD1. The CDR3 extends over 12 amino acids. Trimming removed 6 bases from V and 8 bases from J; junction bases left unmatched: 6. Germline assignment: CDR1 MDHEN and CDR2 SYDVKM.

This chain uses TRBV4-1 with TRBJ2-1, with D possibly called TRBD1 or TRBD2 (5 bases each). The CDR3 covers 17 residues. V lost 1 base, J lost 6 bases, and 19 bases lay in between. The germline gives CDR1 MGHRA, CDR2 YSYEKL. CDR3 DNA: TGCGCCAGCAGCCAAGGGGGGATCAGTCCTCGTTCCAATGAGCAGTTCTTC. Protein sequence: CASSQGGISPRSNEQFF.

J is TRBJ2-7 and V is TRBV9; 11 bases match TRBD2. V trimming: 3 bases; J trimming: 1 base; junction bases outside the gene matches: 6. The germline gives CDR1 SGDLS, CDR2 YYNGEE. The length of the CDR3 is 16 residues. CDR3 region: CASSGVAGGPSYEQYF. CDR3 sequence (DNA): TGTGCCAGCAGCGGGGTAGCGGGAGGGCCATCCTACGAGCAGTACTTC.